This T cell receptor beta chain was sequenced during a study of blood T cell repertoires in COVID-19. Looking at the study overall: Material from acute and convalescent COVID-19 was sourced from the United States, Italy and Spain. PBMCs, B-cell-depleted T cells, or T cells were the source of the cDNA or gDNA that made up the material.

Authors' processing steps: Reference gene primer amplification gave nucleated cell count estimates. Generated by immunoSEQ multiplex PCR, the TCRdb table keeps only in-frame clones and is missing some. The D gene and trimming were derived from the DNA, and the V and J assignments and clone size from that table. This sample yields over 25,000 clones, of which more than 80% are seen a single time; roughly 7% belongs to the top ten. The sequenced sample was peripheral blood. The receptor was derived from a human donor in a cohort sampled during active COVID-19.

CDR3 DNA sequence: TGTGCCAGTAGTATGCGGGCGGGAGGTTTCTCAGATACGCAGTATTTT. Its protein product is CASSMRAGGFSDTQYF. This chain connects TRBV19 to TRBJ2-3; TRBD2 matches 8 bases. The V gene end was trimmed by 3 bases and the J gene end by 4 bases; junction bases not matched to a gene: 9. Germline V gene data show CDR1 as LNHDA and CDR2 as SQIVND (reference sequence). CDR3 length equals 16 residues.